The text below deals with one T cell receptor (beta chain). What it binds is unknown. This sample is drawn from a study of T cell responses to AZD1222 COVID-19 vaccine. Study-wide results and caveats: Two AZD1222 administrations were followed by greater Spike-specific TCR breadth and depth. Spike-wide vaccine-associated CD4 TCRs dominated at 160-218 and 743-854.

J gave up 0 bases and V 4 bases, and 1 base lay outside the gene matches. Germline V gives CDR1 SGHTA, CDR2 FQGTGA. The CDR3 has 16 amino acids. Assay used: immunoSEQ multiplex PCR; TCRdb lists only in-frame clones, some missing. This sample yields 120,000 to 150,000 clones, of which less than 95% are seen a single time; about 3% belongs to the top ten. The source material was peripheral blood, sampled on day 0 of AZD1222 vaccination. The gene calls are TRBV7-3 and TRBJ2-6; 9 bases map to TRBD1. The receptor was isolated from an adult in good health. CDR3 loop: CASSWGQGSGANVLTF. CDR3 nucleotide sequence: TGTGCCAGCAGCTGGGGACAGGGCTCTGGGGCCAACGTCCTGACTTTC.